There are many counts of the clone carrying this TCR beta chain. The data are from a study of human T cells and chemical hapten exposure. Each CDR3 protein is one row after TCRdb ran MiXCR on the RACE reads. The table records 82,000 or so distinct CDR3 sequences, 10% to 15% of them present only once. The V and J ends lost 5 bases and 0 bases, in that order; junction bases with no gene match: 4. The CDR3 is 15 amino acids. The germline V gene encodes CDR1 SGHNT and CDR2 YYREEE (reference sequence). Time point described: patch test 3, about 24 weeks after DPC sensitization. Treatment denoted: therapeutic diphenylcyclopropenone sensitization with weekly scalp DPC.

The chain joins TRBV5-4 to TRBJ2-1, with TRBD2 matching 8 bases. This receptor was taken from a woman in her forties or fifties with alopecia areata. Some clones in this sample may be carry-over from other donors' samples. The sample in question was whole blood, obtained in connection with sensitization to the hapten diphenylcyclopropenone (DPC). The CDR3 DNA reads as TGTGCCAGCAGGCTGAGCGGGAGCTCCTACAATGAGCAGTTCTTC. Its protein is CASRLSGSSYNEQFF.